This is a list of T cell receptor beta chains from one sample in a study of blood T cells in healthy people across ages. MiXCR was run by TCRdb on the 5' RACE reads, yielding one entry per CDR3 protein. Here the sample spans just under 550,000 distinct CDR3 sequences, less than 25% being singletons. The same data also contributed to another study, on T cells of mothers and their children.

The sample comprised blood. Receptors were obtained from a boy aged 5-17 years in good health. CDR3s include the opening cysteine and the closing phenylalanine or tryptophan. Fields, in order: J gene, V gene, clone size, CDR3 protein. A clone size is listed for some rows: how often the clone was seen (once, few, many), or a class if it is expanded.

TRBJ2-5 TRBV7-3 many CASSWDPKGGQSYQETQYF
TRBJ1-1 TRBV7-2 NA CASSLEGQGRGTEAFF
TRBJ2-1 TRBV27 NA CASSLIVGTHSYNEQFF
TRBJ2-4 TRBV28 many CASTLGGSGNIQYF
TRBJ2-1 TRBV20-1 NA CSGEIYNEQFF
TRBJ2-3 TRBV10-3 NA CAISTSGIGDTQYF
TRBJ1-2 TRBV9 NA CASSESGAQNYGYTF
TRBJ1-2 TRBV5-6 NA CASSRRTGYYGYTF
TRBJ2-1 TRBV28 few CASRARGVPLYNEQFF
TRBJ1-2 TRBV4-1 NA CASSQDRGTVTKYGYTF
TRBJ1-2 TRBV5-1 few CASSLGSVRYYGYTF
TRBJ1-1 TRBV2 NA CASSRVGGMNTEAFF
TRBJ2-7 TRBV20-1 many CSASHGRLDYEQYF
TRBJ2-7 TRBV9 few CASSVEGRYEQYF
TRBJ2-1 TRBV27 few CASSLFGGRFKGEQFF
TRBJ2-7 TRBV6-5 few CASRGGTAYEQYF
TRBJ1-5 TRBV2 NA CASSEVGGLVNQPQHF
TRBJ2-7 TRBV7-2 few CASSSIRNEQYF
TRBJ2-5 TRBV5-8 many CASSLLQEGETQYF
TRBJ1-4 TRBV7-9 many CATREETNEKLFF
TRBJ1-4 TRBV28 NA CASYYRDRDKLFF
TRBJ2-7 TRBV4-1 NA CASSQDPGEREQYF
NA TRBV21-1 NA CASKRVGAYRYEQYF
TRBJ1-5 TRBV7-2 NA CASSSSGLTQPQHF
TRBJ2-5 TRBV20-1 NA CSARGWVRWSQGETQYF
TRBJ1-4 TRBV20-1 NA CSALGGWGREEGQTF
TRBJ1-1 TRBV7-9 once CASSIPGHPNTEAFF
TRBJ1-5 TRBV21-1 few CASSTCGTGYNQPQHF
TRBJ2-2 TRBV5-1 NA CASSLSSGLTGELFF
NA TRBV7-6 NA CASSNTGGNEQFF
TRBJ2-4 TRBV7-2 many CASSPSLVAPNIQYF
TRBJ1-5 TRBV6-2/TRBV6-3 NA CASSSRVGVQPQHF
NA TRBV29-1 NA CSVEGRLFEQFF
TRBJ2-3 TRBV20-1 NA CSAERPSGRTDTQYF
TRBJ2-1 TRBV12-3/TRBV12-4 NA CASTGGGLRYNEQFF
TRBJ2-7 TRBV7-2 NA CASSLGVSYGYEQYF
TRBJ1-1 TRBV4-3 few CASSQDRFDRAFF
TRBJ1-2 TRBV7-2 NA CASSLGGQGPYGYTF
TRBJ1-1 TRBV18 few CAGSPMADSPGREAFF
TRBJ2-5 TRBV9 few CASSTRQEETQYF
TRBJ1-2 TRBV6-5 few CASTTGLGRANYGYTF
TRBJ2-6 TRBV4-1 NA CASSPRGNLANPGANVLTF
TRBJ2-5 TRBV4-3 few CASSRLAGGIPLQETQYF
TRBJ2-5 TRBV20-1 NA CSANRGGGRETQYF
TRBJ2-5 TRBV5-1 NA CASSVGTEQETQYF
TRBJ2-3 TRBV2 NA CASSDQAGATDTQYF
TRBJ2-1 TRBV20-1 NA CSARGLLLAGDNEQFF
TRBJ2-2 TRBV15 NA CATSRGPDTGELFF
TRBJ2-6 TRBV20-1 few CSAGTSGSRAGANVLTF
TRBJ2-1 TRBV5-5 few CASRVGTMGTYNEQFF
TRBJ2-2 TRBV13 many CASSLQGPTGELFF
TRBJ2-3 TRBV20-1 few CSASDGDLTTDTQYF
TRBJ2-1 TRBV2 NA CASSETGYRFF
TRBJ2-1 TRBV5-1 NA CASSLAGGTNNEQFF
TRBJ1-1 TRBV29-1 few CSVVMEFGSEAFF
NA TRBV4-2 NA CASSQDTLAGGNEQFF
TRBJ2-7 TRBV28 few CASSPQVIRTGFTYEQYF
TRBJ2-7 TRBV7-9 NA CASSSDRSYEQYF
TRBJ2-5 TRBV11-2 few CASSQEAGLAGETQYF